A single sample gave rise to the 21 T cell receptor beta chains below, sequenced in a study of blood T cell repertoires in COVID-19. Using immunoSEQ multiplex PCR, the repertoire was profiled, and TCRdb retains in-frame clones only, with some absent. The repertoire holds over 8,500 clones, with over 80% as singletons. Sequenced sample: peripheral blood. The receptor set was obtained from a human donor in a cohort sampled during active COVID-19.

This clone was counted once. This sequence joins TRBV28 and TRBJ2-5; D possibly corresponds to TRBD1 (5 bases). The V end lost 4 bases, the J end lost 7 bases, and 13 bases lay between the germline ends. The CDR3 spans 13 residues. CDR1 and CDR2 (germline): MDHEN, SYDVKM. CDR3 in DNA: TGTGCCAGCAGTTCAGGACAACTGTGGACCCAGTACTTC. Its translation: CASSSGQLWTQYF.

The genes are TRBV9 and TRBJ2-1, with D possibly TRBD2 on 6 matching bases. The CDR3 sequence is 13 residues long. CDR1 is SGDLS, CDR2 YYNGEE, per germline. V was trimmed by 0 bases and J by 13 bases, leaving 14 bases between them. The CDR3 DNA sequence: TGTGCCAGCAGCGTAGCTACGGGGGTGCTTCAGTTCTTC. This encodes CASSVATGVLQFF.

The chain recombines TRBV2 with TRBJ2-3; 7 bases are shared with TRBD2. Germline V lookup: CDR1 SNHLY, CDR2 FYNNEI. Unmatched junction bases numbered 10, after V lost 8 bases and J lost 2 bases. The CDR3 is made up of 15 amino acids. The CDR3 sequence: CASGTNLGNTDTQYF. In nucleotides, the CDR3 is TGTGCCAGCGGGACTAACCTCGGAAACACAGATACGCAGTATTTT.

The chain has TRBV3-1 (or the pseudogene TRBV3-2) and TRBJ2-7; 9 bases map to TRBD2. The length of the CDR3 is 16 residues. Germline V lookup: CDR1 LGHDT, CDR2 YNNKEL (reference sequence). V trimming: 1 base; J trimming: 7 bases; junction bases outside the gene matches: 11. CDR3 coding DNA: TGTGCCAGCAGCCAAGGTGAGGCGGGAGGGCCGCTGGAGCAGTACTTC. Encoded protein: CASSQGEAGGPLEQYF.

J is TRBJ1-2 and V is TRBV6-4, with a tentative D call TRBD1 (6 bases). The CDR3 is made up of 15 amino acids. Germline CDR1 reads MRHNA; CDR2 reads SNTAGT. V was shortened by 2 bases and J by 7 bases, with 17 bases between the two germline ends. The DNA for the CDR3 is TGTGCCAGCAGTGACACCGAGATGGGGGCGGCTGGCTACACCTTC. Its translation is CASSDTEMGAAGYTF.

This chain connects TRBV27 to TRBJ2-3, with D unclear. The CDR3 contains 11 residues. V was clipped by 2 bases and J by 5 bases, with 2 bases between them. Germline loops: CDR1 MNHEY, CDR2 SMNVEV (reference sequence). Written as DNA, the CDR3 is TGTGCCAGCAGTTTACGAGATACGCAGTATTTT. This gives the protein CASSLRDTQYF.

This chain uses TRBV5-1 with TRBJ1-1; the D gene is possibly TRBD1 (6 bases). Per germline, CDR1 SGHRS and CDR2 YFSETQ. V was pared by 4 bases and J by 0 bases, with 19 bases between. The CDR3 length is 17 residues. The CDR3 DNA follows: TGCGCCAGCAGCCCTACAGGGATGGACGTGATGAACACTGAAGCTTTCTTT. As protein: CASSPTGMDVMNTEAFF.

This clone was seen only once. The chain is built from TRBV5-4 and TRBJ1-2, with no clear D. CDR1 SGHNT and CDR2 YYREEE come from the germline V gene (reference sequence). The CDR3 loop spans 15 amino acids. Trimming took off 0 bases at V and 4 bases at J, with 13 bases between the two ends. CDR3 sequence (DNA): TGTGCCAGCAGCTTGGCTGCGGCCAAAGTCTATGGCTACACCTTC. Protein product: CASSLAAAKVYGYTF.

The V and J genes are TRBV19 and TRBJ2-1, with 13 nucleotides matching TRBD2. The trim removed 9 bases at V and 3 bases at J, leaving 14 bases unmatched. The CDR3 has 18 residues. The germline V gene has CDR1 LNHDA and CDR2 SQIVND (reference sequence). CDR3 DNA: TGTGCCAGCTCGCCCACTAGCGGGAGGGTGCTAAACTACAATGAGCAGTTCTTC. Encoded protein: CASSPTSGRVLNYNEQFF.

The chain links TRBV5-5 to TRBJ2-7; 10 bases agree with TRBD2. The trim removed 5 bases at V and 7 bases at J, leaving 9 bases unmatched. The length of the CDR3 is 14 residues. Germline CDR1 SGHKS, CDR2 YYEKEE (reference sequence). DNA of the CDR3: TGTGCCAGCAGACTCCTAGCGGGAGAGTATGAGCAGTACTTC. It yields the protein CASRLLAGEYEQYF. The whole variable domain, remainder taken from reference TRBV5-5 and TRBJ2-7, is DAGVTQSPTHLIKTRGQQVTLRCSPISGHKSVSWYQQVLGQGPQFIFQYYEKEERGRGNFPDRFSARQFPNYSSELNVNALLLGDSALYLCASRLLAGEYEQYFGPGTRLTVT.

This chain links TRBV6-2 or TRBV6-3 with TRBJ2-5, with 8 bases aligning to TRBD1. CDR1 is MNHEY and CDR2 is SVGEGT in the germline V gene. This CDR3 comprises 13 residues. J gave up 9 bases and V 4 bases, and 7 bases lay outside the gene matches. The CDR3 coding sequence is TGTGCCAGCAGTTGGACAGGGAATGGTCCCCAGTACTTC. It codes for CASSWTGNGPQYF.

V usage is TRBV6-2 or TRBV6-3 and J usage is TRBJ2-1; the match to TRBD1 covers 7 bases. Germline loops: CDR1 MNHEY, CDR2 SVGEGT. This CDR3 is 15 amino acids long. The V and J ends lost 2 bases and 3 bases, in that order; junction bases with no gene match: 4. The CDR3, as DNA: TGTGCCAGCAGTTACCAGGGGACAGTCTACAATGAGCAGTTCTTC. Translating it yields CASSYQGTVYNEQFF.

This chain connects TRBV28 to TRBJ1-4, with D unresolved. Looked up from germline, CDR1 is MDHEN and CDR2 is SYDVKM. The CDR3 runs 15 residues. Trimming removed 5 bases from V and 3 bases from J, with 13 bases in between. Written as DNA, the CDR3 is TGTGCCAGCAGTATAAATTTGGAGTCTAATGAAAAACTGTTTTTT. Its translation: CASSINLESNEKLFF.

The chain carries TRBV11-2 and TRBJ2-5; TRBD1 aligns across 7 bases. CDR3 size: 18 residues. V was pared by 3 bases and J by 1 base, with 14 bases of the junction left unmatched. The V gene's germline CDR1 is SGHAT and CDR2 FQNNGV. The CDR3 reads CASSFEQGRKPLQETQYF. For the CDR3, the DNA is TGTGCCAGCAGCTTCGAACAGGGGCGGAAGCCCCTCCAAGAGACCCAGTACTTC.

The rearrangement uses TRBV4-3 and TRBJ1-1; D unclear. Trimming left V 0 bases short and J 7 bases short, with 12 bases between. The CDR3 length is 14 residues. Germline CDR1 is LGHNA and CDR2 is YSLEER. CDR3 in DNA: TGCGCCAGCAGCCAAGAAACGGCGGATCGTGAAGCTTTCTTT. Amino acids: CASSQETADREAFF.

This clone was recorded once. The CDR3 is CASSLDFYEQYF. The CDR3 coding sequence is TGTGCCAGCAGCTTAGACTTCTACGAGCAGTACTTC. The gene calls are TRBV7-9 and TRBJ2-7; unclear D gene. The CDR3 runs 12 residues. Looked up from germline, CDR1 is SEHNR and CDR2 is FQNEAQ (reference sequence). The V end lost 1 base, the J end lost 3 bases, and 4 bases lay between the germline ends.

The rearrangement links TRBV24-1 to TRBJ2-2; tentatively, D is TRBD1 (5 bases). V lost 5 bases, J lost 6 bases, and 9 bases lay in between. Germline V gene data show CDR1 as KGHDR and CDR2 as SFDVKD. The CDR3 is made up of 13 amino acids. The DNA of the CDR3 is TGTGCCACCAGTGCCTCAGGGCCCGGGGAGCTGTTTTTT. Its translation: CATSASGPGELFF.

The chain has TRBV18 and TRBJ2-1; 12 nucleotides align to TRBD2. The length of the CDR3 is 15 residues. The trim removed 4 bases at V and 8 bases at J, leaving 6 bases unmatched. Germline assignment: CDR1 KGHSH and CDR2 LQKENI. In nucleotides, the CDR3 is TGTGCCAGCTCACTAGGGCCTAGCGGGAGGGATGAGCAGTTCTTC. Translating it yields CASSLGPSGRDEQFF.

The chain employs TRBV9 and TRBJ2-2; maybe TRBD2 (6 bases). CDR1 is SGDLS, CDR2 YYNGEE, per germline. This CDR3 has 14 amino acids. Trimming cost V 9 bases and J 5 bases, with 17 bases left between them. CDR3 DNA sequence: TGTGCCACTTCCCCGGGAGCGGTGACCGGGGAGCTGTTTTTT. Its protein is CATSPGAVTGELFF.

The chain is built from TRBV5-4 and TRBJ2-5, with a tentative D call TRBD2 (6 bases). The CDR3 sequence is 16 residues long. Between the trimmed V and J ends, which lost 4 bases and 2 bases, there was a span of 18 bases. CDR1 is SGHNT and CDR2 is YYREEE in the germline V gene (reference sequence). CDR3 nucleotides: TGTGCCAGCAGCACCCAGCGGGCGGGTGGTCAAGAGACCCAGTACTTC. Its protein is CASSTQRAGGQETQYF.

This rearrangement joins TRBV5-1 to TRBJ2-4; the match to TRBD1 covers 7 bases. CDR1 is SGHRS and CDR2 is YFSETQ in the germline V gene. There are 15 residues in the CDR3. The V and J ends lost 4 bases and 2 bases, in that order; junction bases with no gene match: 6. CDR3 in amino acids: CASSEIQGTKNIQYF. Written as DNA, the CDR3 is TGCGCCAGCAGCGAGATACAGGGGACCAAAAACATTCAGTACTTC.